This T cell receptor (beta chain) originates from a study of blood T cell repertoires in COVID-19. Overall study context: There were acute and convalescent COVID-19 samples, and they came from the United States, Italy and Spain. T cells, B-cell-depleted T cells, or PBMCs supplied cDNA or gDNA.

Source study methods: The assay estimated nucleated cells by amplifying reference gene primers. Sequencing was performed with immunoSEQ multiplex PCR; in TCRdb, only in-frame clones are kept and a portion is missing. The DNA was the basis for D and trimming; V, J and clone size are from that table. The profile shows around 190,000 clones, 70% to 85% of them singletons. V dropped 5 bases and J dropped 1 base, with 8 bases sitting between them. The CDR3 has 13 amino acids. Germline CDR1 and CDR2: MNHEY and SVGEGT. Sequencing was carried out using peripheral blood. The receptor was derived from a human donor in a cohort sampled during active COVID-19. The chain links TRBV6-2 or TRBV6-3 to TRBJ1-1; D is unclear. This CDR3 reads CASSTYGNTEAFF. The CDR3 DNA reads TGTGCCAGCAGTACCTATGGGAACACTGAAGCTTTCTTT.